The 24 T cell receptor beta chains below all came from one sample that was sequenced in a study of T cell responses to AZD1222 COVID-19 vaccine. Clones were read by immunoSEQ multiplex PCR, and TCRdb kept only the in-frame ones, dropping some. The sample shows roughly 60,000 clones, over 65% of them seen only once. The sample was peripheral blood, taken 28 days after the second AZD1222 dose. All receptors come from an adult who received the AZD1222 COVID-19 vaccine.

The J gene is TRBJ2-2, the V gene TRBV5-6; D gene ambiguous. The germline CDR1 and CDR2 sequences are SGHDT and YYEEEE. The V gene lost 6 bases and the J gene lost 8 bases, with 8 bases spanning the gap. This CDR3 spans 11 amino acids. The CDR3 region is CASTRQGELFF. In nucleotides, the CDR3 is TGTGCCAGCACCCGGCAGGGGGAGCTGTTTTTT.

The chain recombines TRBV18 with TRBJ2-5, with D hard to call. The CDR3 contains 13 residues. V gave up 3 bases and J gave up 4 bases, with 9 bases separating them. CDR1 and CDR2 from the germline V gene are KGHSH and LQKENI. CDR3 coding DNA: TGTGCCAGCTCACCCAGGACGGGAGAGACCCAGTACTTC. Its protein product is CASSPRTGETQYF.

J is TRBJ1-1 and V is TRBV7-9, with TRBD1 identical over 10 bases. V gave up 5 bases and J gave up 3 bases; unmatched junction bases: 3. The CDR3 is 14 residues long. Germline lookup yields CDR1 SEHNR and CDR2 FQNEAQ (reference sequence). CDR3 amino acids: CASSQGQGYTEAFF. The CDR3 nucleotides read TGTGCCAGCAGCCAGGGACAGGGGTACACTGAAGCTTTCTTT.

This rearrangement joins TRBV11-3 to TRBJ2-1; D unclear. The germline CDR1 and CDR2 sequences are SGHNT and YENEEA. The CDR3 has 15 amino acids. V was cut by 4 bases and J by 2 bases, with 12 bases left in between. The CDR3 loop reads CASSSGAQTYNEQFF. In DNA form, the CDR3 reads TGTGCCAGCAGCTCTGGAGCGCAAACCTACAATGAGCAGTTCTTC.

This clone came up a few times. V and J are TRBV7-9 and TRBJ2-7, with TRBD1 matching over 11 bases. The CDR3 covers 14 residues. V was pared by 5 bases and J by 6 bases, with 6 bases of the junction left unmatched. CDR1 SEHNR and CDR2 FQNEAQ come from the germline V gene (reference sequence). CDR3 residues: CASSRRTGGSEQYF. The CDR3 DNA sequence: TGTGCCAGCAGCCGACGGACAGGGGGCTCCGAGCAGTACTTC.

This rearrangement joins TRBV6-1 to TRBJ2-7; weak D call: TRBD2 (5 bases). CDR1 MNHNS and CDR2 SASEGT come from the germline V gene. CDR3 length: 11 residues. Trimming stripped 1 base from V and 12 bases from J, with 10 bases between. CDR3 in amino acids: CASSEVGVGYF. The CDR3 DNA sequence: TGTGCCAGCAGTGAAGTCGGGGTTGGGTACTTC.

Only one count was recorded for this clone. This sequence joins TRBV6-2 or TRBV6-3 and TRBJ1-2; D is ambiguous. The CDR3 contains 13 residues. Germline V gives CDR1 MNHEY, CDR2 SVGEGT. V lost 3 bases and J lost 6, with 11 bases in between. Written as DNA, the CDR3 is TGTGCCAGCAGTTATGTTCCCACCGATGGCTACACCTTC. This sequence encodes CASSYVPTDGYTF.

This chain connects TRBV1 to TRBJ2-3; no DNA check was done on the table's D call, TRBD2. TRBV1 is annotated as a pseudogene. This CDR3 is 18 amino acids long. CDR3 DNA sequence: TGCACCAGCAGCCAAGGGAAGCGGGGGACCACTTTCACAGATACGCAGTATTTT. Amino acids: CTSSQGKRGTTFTDTQYF.

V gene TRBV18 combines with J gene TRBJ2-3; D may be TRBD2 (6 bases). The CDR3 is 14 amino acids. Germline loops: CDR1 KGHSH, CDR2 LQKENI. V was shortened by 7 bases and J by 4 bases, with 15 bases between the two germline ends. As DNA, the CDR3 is TGTGCCAGCTGGCCTAGCGTTTCCCCAGATACGCAGTATTTT. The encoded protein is CASWPSVSPDTQYF.

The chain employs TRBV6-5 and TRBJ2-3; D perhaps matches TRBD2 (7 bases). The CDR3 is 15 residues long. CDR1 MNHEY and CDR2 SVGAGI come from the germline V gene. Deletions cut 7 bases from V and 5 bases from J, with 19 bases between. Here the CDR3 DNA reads TGTGCCAGCACCGAAGGGGGGGCCAATATAGATACGCAGTATTTT. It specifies CASTEGGANIDTQYF.

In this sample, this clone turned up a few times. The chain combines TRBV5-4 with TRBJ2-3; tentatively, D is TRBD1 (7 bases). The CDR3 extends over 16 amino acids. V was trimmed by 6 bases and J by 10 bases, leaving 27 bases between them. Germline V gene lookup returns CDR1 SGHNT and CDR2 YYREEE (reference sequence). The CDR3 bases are TGTGCCAGCAACCCGGAGGGGGCGTCCCAGCGGCGGGCGCAGTATTTT. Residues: CASNPEGASQRRAQYF.

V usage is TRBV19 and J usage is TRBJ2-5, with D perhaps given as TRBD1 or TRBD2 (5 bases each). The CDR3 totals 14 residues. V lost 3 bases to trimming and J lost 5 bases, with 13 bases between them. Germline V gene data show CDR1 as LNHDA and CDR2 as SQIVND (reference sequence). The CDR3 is CASSITGTPETQYF. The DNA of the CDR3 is TGTGCCAGTAGTATTACGGGGACGCCGGAGACCCAGTACTTC.

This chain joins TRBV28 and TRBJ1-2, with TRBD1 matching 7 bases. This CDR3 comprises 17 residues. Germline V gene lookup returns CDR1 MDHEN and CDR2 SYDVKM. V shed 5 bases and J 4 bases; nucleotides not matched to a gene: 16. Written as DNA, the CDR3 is TGTGCCAGCAGTACCTCTCGGACAGGCCTCCCTACCTATGGCTACACCTTC. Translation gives CASSTSRTGLPTYGYTF.

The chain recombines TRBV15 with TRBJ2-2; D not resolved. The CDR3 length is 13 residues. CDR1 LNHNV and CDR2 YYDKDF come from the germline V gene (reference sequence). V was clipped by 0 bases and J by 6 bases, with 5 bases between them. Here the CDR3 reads CATSRDIPGELFF. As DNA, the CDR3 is TGTGCCACCAGCAGAGATATCCCCGGGGAGCTGTTTTTT.

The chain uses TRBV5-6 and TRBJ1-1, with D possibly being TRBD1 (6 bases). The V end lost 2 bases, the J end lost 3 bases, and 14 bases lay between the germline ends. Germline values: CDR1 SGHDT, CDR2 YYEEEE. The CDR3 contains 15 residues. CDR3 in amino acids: CASSFVPRGHTEAFF. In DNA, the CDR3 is TGTGCCAGCAGCTTCGTCCCACGGGGGCACACTGAAGCTTTCTTT.

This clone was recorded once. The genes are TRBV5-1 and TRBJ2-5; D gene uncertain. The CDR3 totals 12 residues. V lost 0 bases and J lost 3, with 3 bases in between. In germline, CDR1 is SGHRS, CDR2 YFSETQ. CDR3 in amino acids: CASSLGEETQYF. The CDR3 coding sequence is TGCGCCAGCAGCTTGGGGGAAGAGACCCAGTACTTC. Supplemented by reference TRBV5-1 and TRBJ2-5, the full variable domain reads KAGVTQTPRYLIKTRGQQVTLSCSPISGHRSVSWYQQTPGQGLQFLFEYFSETQRNKGNFPGRFSGRQFSNSRSEMNVSTLELGDSALYLCASSLGEETQYFGPGTRLLVL.

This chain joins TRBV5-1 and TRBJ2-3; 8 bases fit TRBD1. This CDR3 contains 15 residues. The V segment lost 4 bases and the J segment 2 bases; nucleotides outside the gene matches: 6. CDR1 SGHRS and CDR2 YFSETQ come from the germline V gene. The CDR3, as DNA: TGCGCCAGCAGCCTAGGACAGGGCTACACAGATACGCAGTATTTT. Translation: CASSLGQGYTDTQYF.

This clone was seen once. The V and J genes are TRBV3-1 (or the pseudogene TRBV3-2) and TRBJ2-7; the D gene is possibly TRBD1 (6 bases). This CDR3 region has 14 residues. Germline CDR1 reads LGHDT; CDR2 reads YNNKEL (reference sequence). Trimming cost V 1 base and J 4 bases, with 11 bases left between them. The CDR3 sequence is CASSQGDNGYEQYF. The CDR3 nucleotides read TGTGCCAGCAGCCAAGGGGACAACGGGTACGAGCAGTACTTC.

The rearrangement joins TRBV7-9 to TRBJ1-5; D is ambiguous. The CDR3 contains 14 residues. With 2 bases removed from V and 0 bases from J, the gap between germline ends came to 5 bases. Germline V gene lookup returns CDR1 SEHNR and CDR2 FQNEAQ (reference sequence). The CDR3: CASSLFNSNQPQHF. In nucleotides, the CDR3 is TGTGCCAGCAGCTTATTCAATAGCAATCAGCCCCAGCATTTT.

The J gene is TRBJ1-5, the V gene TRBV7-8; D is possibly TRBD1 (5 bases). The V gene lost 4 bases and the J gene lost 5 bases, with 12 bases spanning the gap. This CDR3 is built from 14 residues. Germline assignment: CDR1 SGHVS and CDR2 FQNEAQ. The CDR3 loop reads CASSSELGDQPQHF. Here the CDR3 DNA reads TGTGCCAGCAGCTCCGAGCTGGGGGATCAGCCCCAGCATTTT.

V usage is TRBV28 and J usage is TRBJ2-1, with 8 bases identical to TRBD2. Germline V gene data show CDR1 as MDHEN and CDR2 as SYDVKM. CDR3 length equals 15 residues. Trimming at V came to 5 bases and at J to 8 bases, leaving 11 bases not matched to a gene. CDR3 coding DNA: TGTGCCAGCAGTCTCGGGGGGGTTCGGATACATGAGCAGTTCTTC. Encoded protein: CASSLGGVRIHEQFF.

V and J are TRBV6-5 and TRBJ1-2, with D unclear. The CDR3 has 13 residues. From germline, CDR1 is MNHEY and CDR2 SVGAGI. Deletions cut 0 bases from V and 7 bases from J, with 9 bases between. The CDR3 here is CASSYSGLAGYTF. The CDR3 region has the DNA TGTGCCAGCAGTTACTCGGGATTGGCTGGCTACACCTTC.

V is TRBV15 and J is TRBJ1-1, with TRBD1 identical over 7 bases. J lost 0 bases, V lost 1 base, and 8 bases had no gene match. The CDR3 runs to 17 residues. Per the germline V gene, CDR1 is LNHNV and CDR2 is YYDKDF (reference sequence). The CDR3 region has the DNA TGTGCCACCAGCAGAGTCGCCGGGACAGCTTTGAACACTGAAGCTTTCTTT. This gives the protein CATSRVAGTALNTEAFF.

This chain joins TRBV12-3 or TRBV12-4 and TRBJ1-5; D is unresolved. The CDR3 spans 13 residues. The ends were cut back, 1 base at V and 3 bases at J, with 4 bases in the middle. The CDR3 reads CASSLGLNQPQHF. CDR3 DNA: TGTGCCAGCAGTTTAGGGCTCAATCAGCCCCAGCATTTT.